This T cell receptor (beta chain) was sequenced for a study of T cell repertoires in aging, cancer and after chemotherapy. Whole-study context: The whole study produced a dataset of millions of TCR reads.

Amplification of TCR beta used genomic DNA extracted from peripheral blood. In the case of this clonotype: Antigen: not known.

Regarding the study as a whole: Median generation probability rose over the chemotherapy interval in each cancer cohort, suggesting rebound thymic output. These repertoire data do not allow conclusions about immunological memory after chemotherapy. Age-matched healthy donors had significantly more diverse, less clonal blood TCR repertoires than untreated cancer patients.

This CDR3 is 17 amino acids long. The germline V gene has CDR1 SGHNT and CDR2 YYREEE (reference sequence). V shed 2 bases, J shed 0 bases, and the junction held 11 bases outside the gene matches. TRB rearrangements spanning V, D and J were amplified using mixed TRB-A/B primers. Each CDR3 protein gets one entry after TCRdb re-called the multiplex PCR reads with MiXCR. The profile shows around 1,200 distinct CDR3 sequences, roughly 28% of them singletons. The J gene is TRBJ2-7, the V gene TRBV5-4; 7 bases are a match to TRBD2. This TCR was sampled from a human donor with a solid tumor. Specimen: blood. The CDR3 loop reads CASSFKGRASGSYEQYF. The CDR3 DNA sequence: TGTGCCAGCAGCTTCAAGGGGAGGGCTAGCGGCTCCTACGAGCAGTACTTC.